This T cell receptor (beta chain) was retrieved from a study of lung T cells in sarcoidosis with Löfgren's syndrome. TCRdb reprocessed the reads via MiXCR and lists one record per CDR3 protein. The sample has about 3,100 distinct CDR3 sequences; around a quarter are singletons. The V and J ends lost 4 bases and 6 bases respectively, with 16 bases between them. From germline, CDR1 is DFQATT and CDR2 SNEGSKA (reference sequence). This CDR3 spans 14 amino acids. In this sample, this clonotype turned up once. The target antigen is unknown. Study-wide results and caveats: TRBV2 was the preferred pairing partner of TRAV12-1, with similar CDR3s. Multiple Löfgren's syndrome patients reportedly shared TRAV12-1 and TRBV2 CDR3 motifs, suggesting public CD4+ TCRs.

The clonotype was recovered from a human donor with sarcoidosis (Löfgren's syndrome or another form), or a control subject (not recorded which). The sequencing sample was made of CD4+ T cells from bronchoalveolar lavage. The V gene is TRBV20-1, the J gene TRBJ1-5; D not resolved. CDR3 nucleotides: TGCAGTGCTATAGGAGGAAATCACGGTCAGCCCCAGCATTTT. Translating it yields CSAIGGNHGQPQHF.